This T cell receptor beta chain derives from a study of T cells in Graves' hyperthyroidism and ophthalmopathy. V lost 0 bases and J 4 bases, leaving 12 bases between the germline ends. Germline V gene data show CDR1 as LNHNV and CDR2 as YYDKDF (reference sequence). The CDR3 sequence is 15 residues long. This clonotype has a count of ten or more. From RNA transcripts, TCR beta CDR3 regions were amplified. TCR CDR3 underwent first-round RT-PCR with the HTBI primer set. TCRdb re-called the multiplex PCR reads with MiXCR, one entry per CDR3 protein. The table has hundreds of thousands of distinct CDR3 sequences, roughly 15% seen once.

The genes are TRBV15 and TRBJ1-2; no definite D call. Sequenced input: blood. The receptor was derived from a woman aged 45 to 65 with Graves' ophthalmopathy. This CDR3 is CATSRDWEDGYGYTF. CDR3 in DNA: TGTGCCACCAGCAGAGACTGGGAGGACGGCTATGGCTACACCTTC. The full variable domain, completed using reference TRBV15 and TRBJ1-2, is DAMVIQNPRYQVTQFGKPVTLSCSQTLNHNVMYWYQQKSSQAPKLLFHYYDKDFNNEADTPDNFQSRRPNTSFCFLDIRSPGLGDTAMYLCATSRDWEDGYGYTFGSGTRLTVV.